The source of this TCR beta chain is a study of shared clonotypes between healthy human individuals. Donors comprised only Caucasian adults living in Nashville, Tennessee. With respect to this clone: Antigen specificity is unknown.

Genomic DNA of every subset was divided equally among multiple immunoSEQ plates. In the authors' workflow: ImmunoSEQ sequences covered only the junction and lacked quality scores; filtering therefore differed. The protocol was immunoSEQ multiplex PCR, while the TCRdb copy is restricted to in-frame clones and leaves out a portion. That table gives V, J and clone size, and the DNA gave D and trimming. The sample holds more than 1 million clones, 75% to 85% seen once. Study-wide results and limits: In a few donors, around 5% of naive CD4 clonotypes appeared in common.

This TCR was recovered from a man aged 18-30 years in good health. Some clones in this sample may be carry-over from other donors' samples. Sequenced sample: memory CD4+ T cells from PBMCs. The subset denotes: CD45RA-negative fraction.

The CDR3 region is CASSPRRESQETQYF. DNA for the CDR3: TGTGCCAGCAGCCCAAGGAGGGAATCGCAAGAGACCCAGTACTTC. The chain carries TRBV4-2 and TRBJ2-5; D may be TRBD2 (6 bases). The CDR3 length is 15 residues. The germline V gene encodes CDR1 LGHNA and CDR2 YNFKEQ. V shed 4 bases and J shed 2 bases, with 14 bases lying between them.